This TCR beta chain was captured in a study of blood T cell repertoires in COVID-19. For the study at large: In each case, the material was cDNA or gDNA derived from T cells, B-cell-depleted T cells, or PBMCs.

This clone was observed a single time. The table came from immunoSEQ multiplex PCR; TCRdb's copy has only in-frame clones and leaves some out. The data contain around 72,000 clones, approximately 85% of them singletons. The specimen sequenced was peripheral blood. The clonotype was recovered from a man between 45 and 60 years old with acute or convalescent COVID-19.

The CDR3, as DNA: TGCAGCGTTGAAGACGCAGACAGCTACGAGCAGTACTTC. Protein product: CSVEDADSYEQYF. The chain joins TRBV29-1 to TRBJ2-7; the D gene is possibly TRBD1 (5 bases). CDR3 length: 13 amino acids. V dropped 0 bases and J dropped 3 bases, with 9 bases sitting between them. Germline V gene lookup returns CDR1 SQVTM and CDR2 ANQGSEA.